This T cell receptor (beta chain) was retrieved from a study of shared clonotypes between healthy human individuals. CD45RO negativity and positive selection for CCR7 defined naive CD8 cells, a population that excluded terminally differentiated effector memory CD45RA+ cells. TCRdb's table, derived via immunoSEQ multiplex PCR, lists solely in-frame clones and lacks some. The sample gives some 2 million clones, approximately 95% of which show up once; 1% to 1.5% is in the top ten. Sequenced sample: naive CD8+ T cells sorted from blood. This clonotype originated in a man aged 18-30 years in good health.

The CDR3 loop is CASSLFNRQGSPYEQYF. CDR3 nucleotides: TGTGCCAGCAGTTTATTCAATAGACAGGGGTCGCCCTACGAGCAGTACTTC. The gene calls are TRBV27 and TRBJ2-7, with 8 bases lining up with TRBD1. This CDR3 has 17 residues. V gave up 1 base and J gave up 2 bases; unmatched junction bases: 10. Germline V gene data show CDR1 as MNHEY and CDR2 as SMNVEV (reference sequence).